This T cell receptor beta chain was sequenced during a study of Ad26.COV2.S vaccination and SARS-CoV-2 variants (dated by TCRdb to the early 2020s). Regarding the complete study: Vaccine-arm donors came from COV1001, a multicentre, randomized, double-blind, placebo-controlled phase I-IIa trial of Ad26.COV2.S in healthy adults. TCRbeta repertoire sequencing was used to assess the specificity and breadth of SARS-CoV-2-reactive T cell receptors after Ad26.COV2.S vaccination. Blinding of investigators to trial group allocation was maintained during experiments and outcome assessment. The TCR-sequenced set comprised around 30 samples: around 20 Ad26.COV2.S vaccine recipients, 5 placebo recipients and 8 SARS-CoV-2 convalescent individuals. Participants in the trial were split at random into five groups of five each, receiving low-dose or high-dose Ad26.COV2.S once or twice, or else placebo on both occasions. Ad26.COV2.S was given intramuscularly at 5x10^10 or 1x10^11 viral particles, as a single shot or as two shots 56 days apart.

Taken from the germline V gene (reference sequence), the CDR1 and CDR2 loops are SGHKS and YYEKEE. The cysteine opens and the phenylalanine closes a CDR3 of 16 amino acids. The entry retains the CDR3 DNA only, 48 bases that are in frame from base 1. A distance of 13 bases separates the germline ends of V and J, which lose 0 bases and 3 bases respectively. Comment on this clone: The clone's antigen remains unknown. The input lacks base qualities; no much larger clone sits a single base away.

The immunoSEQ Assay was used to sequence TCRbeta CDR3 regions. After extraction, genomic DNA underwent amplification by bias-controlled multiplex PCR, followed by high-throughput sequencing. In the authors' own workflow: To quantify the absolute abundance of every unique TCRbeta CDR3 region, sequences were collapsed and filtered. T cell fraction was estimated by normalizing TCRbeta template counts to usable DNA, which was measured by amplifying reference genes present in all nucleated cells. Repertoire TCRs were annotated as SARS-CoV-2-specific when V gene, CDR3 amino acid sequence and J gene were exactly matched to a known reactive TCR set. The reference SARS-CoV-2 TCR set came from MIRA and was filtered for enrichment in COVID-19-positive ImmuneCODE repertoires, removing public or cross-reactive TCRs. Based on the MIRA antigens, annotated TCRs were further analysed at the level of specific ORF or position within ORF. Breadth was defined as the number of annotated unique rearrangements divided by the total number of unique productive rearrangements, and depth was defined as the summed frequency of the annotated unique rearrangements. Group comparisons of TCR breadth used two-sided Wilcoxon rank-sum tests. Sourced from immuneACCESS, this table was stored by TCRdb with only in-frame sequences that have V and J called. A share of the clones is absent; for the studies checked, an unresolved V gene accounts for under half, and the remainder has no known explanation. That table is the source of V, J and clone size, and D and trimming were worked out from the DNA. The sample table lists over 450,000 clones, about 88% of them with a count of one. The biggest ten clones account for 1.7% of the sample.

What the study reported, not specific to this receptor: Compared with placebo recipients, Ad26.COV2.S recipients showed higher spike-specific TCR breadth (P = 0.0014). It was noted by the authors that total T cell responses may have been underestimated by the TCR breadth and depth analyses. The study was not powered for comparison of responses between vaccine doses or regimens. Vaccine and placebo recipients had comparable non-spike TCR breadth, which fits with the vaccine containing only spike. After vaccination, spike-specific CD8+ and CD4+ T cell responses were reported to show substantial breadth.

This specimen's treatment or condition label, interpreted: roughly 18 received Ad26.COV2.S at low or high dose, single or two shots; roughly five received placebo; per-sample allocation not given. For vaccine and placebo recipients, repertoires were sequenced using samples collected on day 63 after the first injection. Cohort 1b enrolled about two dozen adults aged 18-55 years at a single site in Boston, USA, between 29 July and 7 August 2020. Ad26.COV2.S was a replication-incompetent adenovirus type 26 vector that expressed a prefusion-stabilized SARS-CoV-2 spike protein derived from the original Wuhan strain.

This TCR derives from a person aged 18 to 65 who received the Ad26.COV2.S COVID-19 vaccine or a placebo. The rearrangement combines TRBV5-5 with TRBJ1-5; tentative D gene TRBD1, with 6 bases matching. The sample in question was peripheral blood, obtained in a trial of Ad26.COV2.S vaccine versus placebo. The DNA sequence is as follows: TGTGCCAGCAGCTTGGCTTACAGGGCACACAATCAGCCCCAGCATTTT. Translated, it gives CASSLAYRAHNQPQHF. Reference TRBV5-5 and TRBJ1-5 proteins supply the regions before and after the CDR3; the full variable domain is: DAGVTQSPTHLIKTRGQQVTLRCSPISGHKSVSWYQQVLGQGPQFIFQYYEKEERGRGNFPDRFSARQFPNYSSELNVNALLLGDSALYLCASSLAYRAHNQPQHFGDGTRLSIL.